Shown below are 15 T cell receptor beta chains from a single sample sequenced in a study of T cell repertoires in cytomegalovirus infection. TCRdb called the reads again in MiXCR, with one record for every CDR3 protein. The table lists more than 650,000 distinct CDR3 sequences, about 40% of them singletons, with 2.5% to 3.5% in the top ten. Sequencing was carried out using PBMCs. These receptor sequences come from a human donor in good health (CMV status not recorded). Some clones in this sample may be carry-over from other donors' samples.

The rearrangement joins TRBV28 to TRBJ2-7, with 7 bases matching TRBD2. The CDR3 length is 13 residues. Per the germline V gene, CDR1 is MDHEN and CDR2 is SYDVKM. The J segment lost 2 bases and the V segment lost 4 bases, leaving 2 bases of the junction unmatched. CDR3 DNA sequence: TGTGCCAGCAGTTGTACTAGCGCCTACGAGCAGTACTTC. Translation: CASSCTSAYEQYF. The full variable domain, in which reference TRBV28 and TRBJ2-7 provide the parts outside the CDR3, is DVKVTQSSRYLVKRTGEKVFLECVQDMDHENMFWYRQDPGLGLRLIYFSYDVKMKEKGDIPEGYSVSREKKERFSLILESASTNQTSMYLCASSCTSAYEQYFGPGTRLTVT.

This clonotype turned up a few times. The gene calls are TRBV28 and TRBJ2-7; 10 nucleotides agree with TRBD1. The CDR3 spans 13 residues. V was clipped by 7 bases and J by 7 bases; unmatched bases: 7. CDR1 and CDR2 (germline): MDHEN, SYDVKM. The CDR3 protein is CASKWDRGGEQYF. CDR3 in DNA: TGTGCCAGCAAATGGGACAGGGGTGGTGAGCAGTACTTC.

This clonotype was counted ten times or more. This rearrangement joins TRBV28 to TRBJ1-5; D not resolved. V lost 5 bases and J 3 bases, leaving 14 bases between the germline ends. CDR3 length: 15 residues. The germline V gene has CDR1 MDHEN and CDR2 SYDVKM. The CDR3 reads CASSHLTPSNQPQHF. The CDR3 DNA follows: TGTGCCAGCAGTCATTTGACACCTTCCAATCAGCCCCAGCATTTT.

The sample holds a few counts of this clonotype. The DNA for the CDR3 is TGTGCCAGCAGTCACCGTTGGGGGGGCAGTTACGAGCAGTACTTC. Amino acids: CASSHRWGGSYEQYF. This chain connects TRBV28 to TRBJ2-7, with D perhaps TRBD2 (7 bases). Trimming cost V 5 bases and J 4 bases, with 18 bases left between them. From germline, CDR1 is MDHEN and CDR2 SYDVKM. This CDR3 has 15 amino acids.

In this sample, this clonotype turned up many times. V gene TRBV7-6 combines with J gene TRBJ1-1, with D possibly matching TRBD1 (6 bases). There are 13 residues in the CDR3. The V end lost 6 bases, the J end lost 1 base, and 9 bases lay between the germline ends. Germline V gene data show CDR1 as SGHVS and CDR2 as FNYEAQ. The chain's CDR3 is CASSHRANTEAFF. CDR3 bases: TGTGCCAGCAGTCACAGGGCGAACACTGAAGCTTTCTTT.

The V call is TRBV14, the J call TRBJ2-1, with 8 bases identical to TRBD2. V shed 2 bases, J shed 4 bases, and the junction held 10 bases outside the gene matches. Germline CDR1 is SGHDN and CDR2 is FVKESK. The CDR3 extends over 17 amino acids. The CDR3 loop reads CASSQQAGASAYNEQFF. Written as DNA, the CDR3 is TGTGCCAGCAGCCAACAAGCGGGGGCCTCCGCGTACAATGAGCAGTTCTTC.

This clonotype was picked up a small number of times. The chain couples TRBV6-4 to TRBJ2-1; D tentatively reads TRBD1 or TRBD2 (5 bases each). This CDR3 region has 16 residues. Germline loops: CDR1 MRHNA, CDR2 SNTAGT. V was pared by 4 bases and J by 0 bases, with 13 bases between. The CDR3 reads CASSVMSGSSYNEQFF. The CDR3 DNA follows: TGTGCCAGCAGTGTCATGTCAGGGAGCTCCTACAATGAGCAGTTCTTC.

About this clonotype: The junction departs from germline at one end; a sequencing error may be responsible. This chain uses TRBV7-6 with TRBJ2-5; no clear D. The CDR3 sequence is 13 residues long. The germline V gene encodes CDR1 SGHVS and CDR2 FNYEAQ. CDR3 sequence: CASSSLYHETQYF. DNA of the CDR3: TGTGCCAGCAGTTCCTTGTACCACGAGACCCAGTACTTC.

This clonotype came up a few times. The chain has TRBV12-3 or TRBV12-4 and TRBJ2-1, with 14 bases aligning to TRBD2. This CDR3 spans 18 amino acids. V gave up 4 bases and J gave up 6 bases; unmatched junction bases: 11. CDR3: CASSSTSGRADFSNEQFF. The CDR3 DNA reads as TGTGCCAGCAGTTCGACTAGCGGGAGGGCCGATTTCTCCAATGAGCAGTTCTTC.

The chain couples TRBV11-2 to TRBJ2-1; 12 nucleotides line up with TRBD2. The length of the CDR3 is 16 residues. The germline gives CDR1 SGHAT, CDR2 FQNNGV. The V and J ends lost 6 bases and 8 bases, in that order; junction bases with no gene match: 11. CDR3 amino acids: CASRAPLAGGPDEQFF. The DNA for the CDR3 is TGTGCCAGCAGAGCCCCCCTAGCGGGAGGGCCTGATGAGCAGTTCTTC.

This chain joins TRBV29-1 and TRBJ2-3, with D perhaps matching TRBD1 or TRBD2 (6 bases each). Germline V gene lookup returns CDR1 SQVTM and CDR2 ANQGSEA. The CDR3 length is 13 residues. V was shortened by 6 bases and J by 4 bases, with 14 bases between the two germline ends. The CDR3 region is CSVGGSAADTQYF. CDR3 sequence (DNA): TGCAGCGTGGGGGGCAGCGCGGCAGATACGCAGTATTTT.

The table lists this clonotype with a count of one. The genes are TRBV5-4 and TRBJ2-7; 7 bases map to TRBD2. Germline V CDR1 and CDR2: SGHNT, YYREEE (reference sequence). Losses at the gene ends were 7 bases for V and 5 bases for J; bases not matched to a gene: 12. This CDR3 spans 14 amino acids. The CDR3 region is CASRSWGGSHEQYF. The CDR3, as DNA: TGTGCCAGCCGCTCCTGGGGGGGGAGCCACGAGCAGTACTTC. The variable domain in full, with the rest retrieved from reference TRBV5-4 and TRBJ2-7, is ETGVTQSPTHLIKTRGQQVTLRCSSQSGHNTVSWYQQALGQGPQFIFQYYREEENGRGNFPPRFSGLQFPNYSSELNVNALELDDSALYLCASRSWGGSHEQYFGPGTRLTVT.

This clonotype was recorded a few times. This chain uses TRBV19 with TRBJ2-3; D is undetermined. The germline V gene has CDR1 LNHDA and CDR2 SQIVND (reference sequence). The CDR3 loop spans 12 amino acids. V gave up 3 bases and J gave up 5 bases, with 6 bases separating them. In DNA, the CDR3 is TGTGCCAGTAGTATGAGTGGAGATACGCAGTATTTT. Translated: CASSMSGDTQYF.

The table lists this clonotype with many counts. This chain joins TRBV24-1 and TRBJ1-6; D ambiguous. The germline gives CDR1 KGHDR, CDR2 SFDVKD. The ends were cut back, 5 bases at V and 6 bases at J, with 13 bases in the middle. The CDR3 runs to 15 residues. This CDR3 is CATSAVQAANSPLHF. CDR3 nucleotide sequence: TGTGCCACCAGTGCCGTTCAGGCGGCTAATTCACCCCTCCACTTT.

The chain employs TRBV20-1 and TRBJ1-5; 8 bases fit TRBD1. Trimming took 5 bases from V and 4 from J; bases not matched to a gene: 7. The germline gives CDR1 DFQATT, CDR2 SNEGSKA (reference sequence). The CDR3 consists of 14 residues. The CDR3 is CSAGQGGGNQPQHF. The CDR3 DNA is TGCAGTGCTGGACAGGGAGGGGGTAATCAGCCCCAGCATTTT.